This TCR beta chain was obtained from a study of yellow fever vaccine responses in identical twins. TCRdb analysed the RT-PCR reads with MiXCR anew, one entry per CDR3 protein. Of 11,000 to 15,000 distinct CDR3 sequences listed, 84% are singletons. Germline-derived CDR1 and CDR2 are MNHEY and SVGAGI. CDR3 length: 16 amino acids. The V gene end was trimmed by 2 bases and the J gene end by 3 bases; junction bases not matched to a gene: 5. Notes on the study in general: Twins' vaccine T cell responses were reported to seem partly convergent and partly personalized.

On this clonotype: The antigen remains undetermined.

The chain has TRBV6-5 and TRBJ1-5, with 9 bases fitting TRBD1. This sequence originates from a woman between 18 and 29 years old who received the yellow fever vaccine. The input for sequencing was T cells from blood (PBMCs), unsorted or a sorted subset (not recorded which), taken before or after yellow fever vaccination (not recorded which). DNA of the CDR3: TGTGCCAGCAGTTACACCCGGACAGGGGCCAATCAGCCCCAGCATTTT. Translated: CASSYTRTGANQPQHF.